These 7 T cell receptor beta chains originate from one sample sequenced in a study of blood T cells in healthy people across ages. Combining a sample-barcoded 5' primer with a J-beta primer mix, a second PCR ran for roughly 6 to 12 cycles. TCRdb processed the 5' RACE reads anew with MiXCR; each CDR3 protein has one entry. The repertoire holds some 1.5 million distinct CDR3 sequences, with approximately 42% as singletons. Specimen: blood. Receptors were obtained from a woman between 18 and 30 years old in good health.

The V and J genes are TRBV5-1 and TRBJ1-1, with TRBD1 identical over 9 bases. The CDR3 consists of 16 residues. Germline V lookup: CDR1 SGHRS, CDR2 YFSETQ. The junction had 5 bases not matched to a gene; V was cut back by 2 bases and J by 0 bases. In DNA, the CDR3 is TGCGCCAGCAGCTTACAGGGGGCCGGTCTGAACACTGAAGCTTTCTTT. Its protein is CASSLQGAGLNTEAFF. The whole variable domain, filled in from reference TRBV5-1 and TRBJ1-1, reads KAGVTQTPRYLIKTRGQQVTLSCSPISGHRSVSWYQQTPGQGLQFLFEYFSETQRNKGNFPGRFSGRQFSNSRSEMNVSTLELGDSALYLCASSLQGAGLNTEAFFGQGTRLTVV.

This sequence joins TRBV7-9 and TRBJ2-4, with D perhaps being TRBD1 or TRBD2 (5 bases each). The J call may be wrong; the DNA end is better matched by TRBJ2-5. Germline-derived CDR1 and CDR2 are SEHNR and FQNEAQ (reference sequence). The CDR3 contains 14 residues. The CDR3 reads CASSLAQSRGTQYF. CDR3 in DNA: TGTGCCAGCAGCTTAGCCCAGTCGAGGGGGACCCAGTACTTC.

The rearrangement links TRBV24-1 to TRBJ1-1; maybe TRBD1 (5 bases). The germline V and J ends were trimmed by 9 bases and 7 bases, with 11 bases remaining between them. Looked up from germline, CDR1 is KGHDR and CDR2 is SFDVKD. The CDR3 sequence is 11 residues long. CDR3 bases: TGTGCCACCCGGGGGTTCGGTGAAGCTTTCTTT. Its protein is CATRGFGEAFF.

V and J are TRBV29-1 and TRBJ1-2; D ambiguous. The CDR3 extends over 13 amino acids. CDR1 and CDR2 from the germline V gene are SQVTM and ANQGSEA. V lost 5 bases and J 7 bases, leaving 17 bases between the germline ends. The CDR3 loop reads CSVPGRQIGGYTF. The CDR3 bases are TGCAGCGTTCCCGGACGGCAGATCGGTGGCTACACCTTC. The complete variable domain, with remaining parts taken from reference TRBV29-1 and TRBJ1-2, reads SAVISQKPSRDICQRGTSLTIQCQVDSQVTMMFWYRQQPGQSLTLIATANQGSEATYESGFVIDKFPISRPNLTFSTLTVSNMSPEDSSIYLCSVPGRQIGGYTFGSGTRLTVV.

The rearrangement links TRBV27 to TRBJ2-7; D unclear. This CDR3 has 14 residues. V was cut by 5 bases and J by 0 bases, with 11 bases left in between. Germline V gives CDR1 MNHEY, CDR2 SMNVEV (reference sequence). The DNA of the CDR3 is TGTGCCAGCAGTGTGACCGAGAACTCCTACGAGCAGTACTTC. It yields the protein CASSVTENSYEQYF.

The chain couples TRBV2 to TRBJ2-1, with 8 bases matching TRBD2. V was pared by 6 bases and J by 3 bases, with 7 bases of the junction left unmatched. This CDR3 has 15 amino acids. Germline-derived CDR1 and CDR2 are SNHLY and FYNNEI. The CDR3 bases are TGTGCCAGCAGATTGCGGGGGGCTTTCTACAATGAGCAGTTCTTC. Translated: CASRLRGAFYNEQFF.

This clonotype was picked up a small number of times. The chain combines TRBV20-1 with TRBJ2-3; no firm D call. The CDR3 runs to 15 residues. The germline V gene has CDR1 DFQATT and CDR2 SNEGSKA (reference sequence). With 0 bases removed from V and 2 bases from J, the gap between germline ends came to 12 bases. The CDR3 spells CSARDIAIPTDTQYF. CDR3 bases: TGCAGTGCTAGAGATATCGCGATTCCCACAGATACGCAGTATTTT.